This T cell receptor beta chain comes out of a study of molecular identifiers for immune sequencing clone quantification. Study results and limitations: Naive cells had under 1% of molecules in clones above 20 RNA copies, effectors over 97%.

TCRdb analysed the PCR reads with MiXCR anew, one entry per CDR3 protein. The sample has hundreds of thousands of distinct CDR3 sequences, just under 20% seen once. Deletions cut 8 bases from V and 1 base from J, with 9 bases between. The CDR3 is 12 residues long. CDR1 and CDR2 (germline): LNHDA, SQIVND (reference sequence). The table lists this clonotype with many counts. Its antigen is not identified. The sample taken for sequencing was naive CD8+ T cells from blood, with Jurkat cell RNA spiked in. Subset defined: FACS-sorted CD8+CD4-CCR7+CD45RA+ naive T cells. The rearrangement uses TRBV19 and TRBJ2-7, with D possibly called TRBD1 or TRBD2 (5 bases each). This receptor was obtained from a human donor in good health. Some libraries in this study had Jurkat cell RNA spiked in. In nucleotides, the CDR3 is TGTGCCAGTGGGACGCCTTCCTACGAGCAGTACTTC. Residues: CASGTPSYEQYF.